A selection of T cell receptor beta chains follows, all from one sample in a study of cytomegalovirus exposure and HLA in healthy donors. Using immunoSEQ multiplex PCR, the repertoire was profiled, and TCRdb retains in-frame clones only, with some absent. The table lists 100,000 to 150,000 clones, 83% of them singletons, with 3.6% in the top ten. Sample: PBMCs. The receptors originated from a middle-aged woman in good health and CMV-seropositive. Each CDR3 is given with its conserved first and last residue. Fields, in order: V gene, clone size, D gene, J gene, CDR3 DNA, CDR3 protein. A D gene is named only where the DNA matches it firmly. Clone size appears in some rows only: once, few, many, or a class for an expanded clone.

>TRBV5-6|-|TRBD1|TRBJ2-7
TGTGCCAGCAGCTTGGAACAGGGGTATGGCGAGCAGTACTTC
CASSLEQGYGEQYF
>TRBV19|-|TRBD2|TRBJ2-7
TGTGCCAGTAGCAAGACTAGCGGGACCACCTACGAGCAGTACTTC
CASSKTSGTTYEQYF
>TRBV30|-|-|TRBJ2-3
TGTGCCTGGAGTGGGAATAGCGGTCGCACAGATACGCAGTATTTT
CAWSGNSGRTDTQYF
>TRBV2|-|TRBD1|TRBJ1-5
TGTGCCAGCAGTTTAGGACAGGGAAATCAGCCCCAGCATTTT
CASSLGQGNQPQHF
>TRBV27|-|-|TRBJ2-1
TGTGCCAGCAGGTACACAACGGAGCCCTACAATGAGCAGTTCTTC
CASRYTTEPYNEQFF
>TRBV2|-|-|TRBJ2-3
TGTGCCAGCAGAGCAGGGGCACGCACAGATACGCAGTATTTT
CASRAGARTDTQYF
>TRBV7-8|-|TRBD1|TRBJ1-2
TGTGCCAGCAGCTTAGCGGGGACAGGGAATGGCTACACCTTC
CASSLAGTGNGYTF
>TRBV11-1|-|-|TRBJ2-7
TGTGCCAGCAGCTCCCGGGACAACTCCTACGAGCAGTACTTC
CASSSRDNSYEQYF
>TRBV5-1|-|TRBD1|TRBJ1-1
TGCGCCAGCAGCCGGGACAGGGACGGGGATGAAGCTTTCTTT
CASSRDRDGDEAFF
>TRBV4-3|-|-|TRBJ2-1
TGCGCCAGCAGCCAAGGGGGTGCCAGGGGCAATGAGCAGTTCTTC
CASSQGGARGNEQFF
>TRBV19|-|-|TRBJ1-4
TGTGCCAGTAGTATTATGAGGGAAAAACTGTTTTTT
CASSIMREKLFF
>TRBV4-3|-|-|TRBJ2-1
TGCGCCAGCAGCCTAACCGGGAGTGGCAATGAGCAGTTCTTC
CASSLTGSGNEQFF
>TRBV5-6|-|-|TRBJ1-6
TGTGCCAGCAGCAACATAGGGGGGGCCGGTAATTCACCCCTCCACTTT
CASSNIGGAGNSPLHF
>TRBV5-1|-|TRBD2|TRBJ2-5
TGCGCCAGCAGCTTGGCCCGGGGGGGCCAAGAGACCCAGTACTTC
CASSLARGGQETQYF
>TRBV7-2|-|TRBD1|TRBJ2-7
TGTGCCATTACCGGGACAGGGGGCTTGCCCGAGCAGTACTTC
CAITGTGGLPEQYF
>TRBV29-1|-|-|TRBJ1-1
TGCAGCGTTAGCACATCCGGGGATTATACTGAAGCTTTCTTT
CSVSTSGDYTEAFF
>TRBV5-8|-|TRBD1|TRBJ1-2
TGTGCCAGCAGCTGGTCAGGGGGCGCCGGCTACACCTTC
CASSWSGGAGYTF
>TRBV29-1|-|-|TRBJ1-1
TGCAGCGTTGTAGTTAATAAGGGCCAGGGGGCTTTCTTT
CSVVVNKGQGAFF
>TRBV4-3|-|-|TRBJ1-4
TGCGCCAGCAGCCAAGATCTGGGAGGGGCTTCAACTAATGAAAAACTGTTTTTT
CASSQDLGGASTNEKLFF
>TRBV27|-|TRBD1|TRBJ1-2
TGTGCCAGCAGTTTAGGGCAGGGGGTGGGCTACACCTTC
CASSLGQGVGYTF
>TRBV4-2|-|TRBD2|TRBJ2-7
TGTGCCAGCAGCACCGAGCGGGAGCCCTACGAGCAGTACTTC
CASSTEREPYEQYF
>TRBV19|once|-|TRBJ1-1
TGTGCCAGTAGTATAGTGGGGGGTAACACTGAAGCTTTCTTT
CASSIVGGNTEAFF
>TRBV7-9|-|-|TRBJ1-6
TGTGCCAGCAGCTTCGAGGGGGGGTTGCATTCACCCCTCCACTTT
CASSFEGGLHSPLHF
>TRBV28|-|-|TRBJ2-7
TGTGCCAGCAGGAGCCACAGGGCCCCCTACGAGCAGTACTTC
CASRSHRAPYEQYF
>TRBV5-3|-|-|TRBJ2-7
TGTGCCAGAAGCCCAACGCCGGGACTCACCTACGAGCAGTACTTC
CARSPTPGLTYEQYF
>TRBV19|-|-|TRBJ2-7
TGTGCCAGTAGTATATTCCCAGACAGCTCCTACGAGCAGTACTTC
CASSIFPDSSYEQYF
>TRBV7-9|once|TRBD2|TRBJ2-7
TGTGCCACCCGTTCTAGCGGGGACTACGAGCAGTACTTC
CATRSSGDYEQYF
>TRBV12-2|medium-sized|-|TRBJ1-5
TGTGCAAGTCGCTTAAATGATAGGGGGACAGGGATTCAACAGCCCCAGCATTTT
CASRLNDRGTGIQQPQHF
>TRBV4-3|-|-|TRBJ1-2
TGCGCCAGCAGCCAAGGTGCGGATAACTATGGCTACACCTTC
CASSQGADNYGYTF